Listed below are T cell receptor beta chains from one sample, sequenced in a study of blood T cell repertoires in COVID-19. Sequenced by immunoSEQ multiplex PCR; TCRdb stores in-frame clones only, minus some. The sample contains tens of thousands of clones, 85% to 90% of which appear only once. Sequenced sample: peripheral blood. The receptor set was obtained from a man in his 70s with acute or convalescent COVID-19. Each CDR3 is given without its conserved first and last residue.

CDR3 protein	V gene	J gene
ASSLAETNYGYT	TRBV7-8	TRBJ1-2
ASSYDDSYGYT	TRBV6-6	TRBJ1-2
ASSDRTGRHNEQF	TRBV6-4	TRBJ2-1
ASSFGRNTEAF	TRBV12-3/TRBV12-4	TRBJ1-1
ASSQDRTGWTDTQY	TRBV4-3	TRBJ2-3
ASSDGIAPYNEQF	TRBV6-1	TRBJ2-1
ASSPGQPYGYT	TRBV3-1/TRBV3-2	TRBJ1-2
ASSQDGQGDGYT	TRBV4-3	TRBJ1-2
ASSYSKGANYGYT	TRBV6-5	TRBJ1-2
ASSWGGDTEAF	TRBV6-5	TRBJ1-1
ASSRDSLSTDTQY	TRBV5-1	TRBJ2-3
ASSVGHGEF	TRBV5-6	TRBJ2-1
ASSPQENYEKLF	TRBV19	TRBJ1-4
ASGAGGTQY	TRBV12-3/TRBV12-4	TRBJ2-3
ASERPGLLNEQF	TRBV6-5	TRBJ2-1
ASSEALMNTEAF	TRBV5-4	TRBJ1-1